This entry describes one T cell receptor (beta chain). It lacks a known antigen. Base quality data are lacking; no much larger clone is found one base away. mRNA, which captures expressed receptors, was used instead of genomic DNA for quantification of TCRbeta repertoires. Without cell sorting, buffy coat leukocytes were collected into Trizol, and RNA was extracted using the Direct-zol RNA MiniPrep Plus kit. EDTA blood tubes were centrifuged immediately at 4°C to separate plasma, buffy coat and red blood cells. The sample is drawn from a study of robustness of blood B and T cell sequencing (dated by TCRdb to the late 2010s). Background for the entire study: The study was designed to determine how much peripheral blood is required to reliably characterize an individual's TCRbeta and IgG repertoires. TCRbeta and IgG repertoires were quantified in each of the roughly 10 independently drawn blood samples. For technical replicates, two replicate TCRbeta cDNA libraries were prepared from one shared RNA pool that came from a single 10 ml draw.

Broad study findings and their caveats: Evidence of cross-contamination, likely caused by batch processing, was seen in one pair of TCRbeta libraries, and the UMI-sequence pairs shared between the two libraries were removed. Across technical replicate libraries, 94.8% of the top 10,000 TCRbeta clonotypes in one library were also found in the other. When 3 or 4 tubes (about 26-40 ml blood) were combined, saturation was approached in coverage of the top 10,000 TCRbeta clonotypes. No improvement in the overlap of rare TCRbeta clonotypes was observed when tubes were pooled, implying that much larger blood volumes would be needed for rare TCRbeta clonotypes to be captured. Because EDTA tubes had to be fractionated immediately, the use of EDTA tubes in multi-site collections was limited. Every single 10 ml sample contained the 1,000 most abundant TCRbeta clonotypes from the pooled draws. A full plateau was not reached by TCRbeta rarefaction curves, suggesting under-sequencing or many low-abundance clonotypes.

Germline trimming amounts to 0 bases on V and 11 bases on J, with 19 as the count of junction bases outside the gene matches. The germline V gene specifies SQVTM as CDR1 and ANQGSEA as CDR2. Including cysteine and phenylalanine, the CDR3 has 17 amino acids. Solely the CDR3 DNA is kept, with 51 bases framed from the first base. Receptors were amplified or captured by PCR. The reads were generated on an Illumina MiSeq. SMARTScribe reverse transcriptase and a 5' template-switch oligo, by which a universal priming site was added, were used for cDNA synthesis. The template-switch oligo carried a 12-nucleotide random unique molecular identifier (UMI) that tagged each cDNA molecule. Chain-specific reverse primers targeted TCRbeta transcripts during reverse transcription. Residual template-switch adapters were removed by uracil DNA glycosylase treatment, and cDNA was purified using a Qiagen MinElute kit. For the first PCR, KAPA HiFi HotStart ReadyMix was used for roughly 23 cycles, with amplification split across four 50 ul reactions containing step-out primers. Before further amplification, first-round PCR products were gel-purified. Illumina Nextera adapters were attached in a second PCR of around 8 cycles, and the libraries were then purified and pooled. The UMI barcode for each TCRbeta molecule was captured by a 50-nucleotide 5' read. The source study handled its data this way. Using the MIGEC toolkit, reads were grouped by UMI into consensus reads. Forward and reverse consensus reads were merged with PEAR to produce final reads. Identical UMI-sequence pairs shared across libraries were treated as cross-sample contamination and removed by a custom decontamination script. V(D)J assignment and CDR3 extraction were performed with MIGMAP, a wrapper around IgBLAST. A TCR clonotype was defined as sharing the same V gene, J gene and CDR3 amino acid sequence, and CDR1 and CDR2 were not sequenced. TCRdb ran its own pipeline on the public reads, namely fastp trimming at Q25 and MiXCR clone calling, and kept in-frame beta chains. Rows matching on CDR3 protein sequence are summarized as one entry with the most common DNA and genes. The V and J calls reflect TCRdb's pipeline rather than the authors' work. This sample gives approximately 1,600 distinct CDR3 sequences in total; approximately 67% of them show up just once. The biggest ten clones account for 34% of the sample.

This receptor was obtained from a human donor in good health. Input material: peripheral blood. The chain is assembled from TRBV29-1 and TRBJ2-3; TRBD2 agrees with 8 junctional bases. In nucleotide form, the sequence is TGCAGCGTTGAAGATATGCTCGCCGGGACACCGGGAGGGGAGCAGTATTTT. This codes for CSVEDMLAGTPGGEQYF.